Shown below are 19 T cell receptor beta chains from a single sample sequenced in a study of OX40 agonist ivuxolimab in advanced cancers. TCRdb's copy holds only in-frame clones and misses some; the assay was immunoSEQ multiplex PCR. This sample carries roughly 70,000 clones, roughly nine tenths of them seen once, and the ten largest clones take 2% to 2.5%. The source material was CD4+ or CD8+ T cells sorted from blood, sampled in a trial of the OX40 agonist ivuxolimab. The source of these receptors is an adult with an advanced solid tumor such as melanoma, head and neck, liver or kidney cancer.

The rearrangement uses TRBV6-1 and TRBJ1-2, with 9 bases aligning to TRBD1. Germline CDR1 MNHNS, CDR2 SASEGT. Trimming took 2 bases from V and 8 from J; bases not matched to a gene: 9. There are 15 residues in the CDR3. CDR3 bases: TGTGCCAGCAGTGAAACTCCCGGGACAGGGTTGGGCTACACCTTC. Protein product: CASSETPGTGLGYTF.

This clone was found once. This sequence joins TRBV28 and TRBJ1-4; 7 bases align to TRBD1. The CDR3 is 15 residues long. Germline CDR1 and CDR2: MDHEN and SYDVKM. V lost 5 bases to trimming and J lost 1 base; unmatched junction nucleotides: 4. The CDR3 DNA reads TGTGCCAGCAGTCCATCAGGGGGAACTAATGAAAAACTGTTTTTT. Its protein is CASSPSGGTNEKLFF.

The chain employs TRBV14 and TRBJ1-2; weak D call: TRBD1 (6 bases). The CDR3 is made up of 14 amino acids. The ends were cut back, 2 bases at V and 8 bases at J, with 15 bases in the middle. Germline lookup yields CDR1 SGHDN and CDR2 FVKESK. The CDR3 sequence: CASSQLTGAGGYTF. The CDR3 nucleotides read TGTGCCAGCAGCCAATTAACGGGGGCTGGGGGCTACACCTTC.

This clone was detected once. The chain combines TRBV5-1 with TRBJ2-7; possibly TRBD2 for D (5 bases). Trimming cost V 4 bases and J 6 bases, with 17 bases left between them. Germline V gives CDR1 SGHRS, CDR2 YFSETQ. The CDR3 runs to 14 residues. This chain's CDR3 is CASSENLVGVEQYF. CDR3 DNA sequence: TGCGCCAGCAGCGAAAACCTCGTGGGAGTCGAGCAGTACTTC.

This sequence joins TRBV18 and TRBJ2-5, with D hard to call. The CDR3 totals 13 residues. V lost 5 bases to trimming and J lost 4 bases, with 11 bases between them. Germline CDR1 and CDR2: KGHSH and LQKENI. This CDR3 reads CASSLGKGETQYF. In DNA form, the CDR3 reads TGTGCCAGCTCATTGGGAAAGGGAGAGACCCAGTACTTC.

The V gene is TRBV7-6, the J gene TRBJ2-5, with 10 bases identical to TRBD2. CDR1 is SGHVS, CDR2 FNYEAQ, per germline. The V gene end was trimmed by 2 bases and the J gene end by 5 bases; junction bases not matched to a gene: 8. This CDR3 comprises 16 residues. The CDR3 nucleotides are TGTGCCAGCAGCTTACCCGCAGCGGGAGGGCCGGAGACCCAGTACTTC. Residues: CASSLPAAGGPETQYF.

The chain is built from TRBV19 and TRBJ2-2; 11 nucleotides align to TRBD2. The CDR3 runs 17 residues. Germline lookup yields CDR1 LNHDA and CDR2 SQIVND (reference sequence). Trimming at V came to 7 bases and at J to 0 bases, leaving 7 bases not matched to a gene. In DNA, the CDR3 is TGTGCCAGTACCGGGGGTAGCGGGAGGGCGAACACCGGGGAGCTGTTTTTT. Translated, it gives CASTGGSGRANTGELFF.

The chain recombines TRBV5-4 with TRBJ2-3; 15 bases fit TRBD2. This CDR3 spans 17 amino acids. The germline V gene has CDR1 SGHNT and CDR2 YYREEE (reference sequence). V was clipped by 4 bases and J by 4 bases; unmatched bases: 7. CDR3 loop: CASSGRTSGGVSDTQYF. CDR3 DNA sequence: TGTGCCAGCAGCGGGCGGACTAGCGGGGGGGTGTCAGATACGCAGTATTTT. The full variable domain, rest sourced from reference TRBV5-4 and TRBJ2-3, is ETGVTQSPTHLIKTRGQQVTLRCSSQSGHNTVSWYQQALGQGPQFIFQYYREEENGRGNFPPRFSGLQFPNYSSELNVNALELDDSALYLCASSGRTSGGVSDTQYFGPGTRLTVL.

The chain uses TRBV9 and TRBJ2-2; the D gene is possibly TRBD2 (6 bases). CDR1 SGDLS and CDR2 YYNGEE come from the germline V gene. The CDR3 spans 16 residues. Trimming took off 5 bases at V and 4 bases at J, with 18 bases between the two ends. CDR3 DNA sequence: TGTGCCAGCAGTGCTTATACTGGGGGGAGCACCGGGGAGCTGTTTTTT. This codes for CASSAYTGGSTGELFF.

The CDR3 reads CASSYRGGLDIQYF. CDR3 DNA: TGTGCCAGCAGTTACAGGGGTGGGTTAGACATTCAGTACTTC. The gene calls are TRBV6-6 and TRBJ2-4; D is perhaps TRBD1 (5 bases). CDR3 length: 14 amino acids. Germline CDR1 reads MNHNY; CDR2 reads SVGAGI (reference sequence). Between the trimmed V and J ends, which lost 2 bases and 8 bases, there was a span of 13 bases.

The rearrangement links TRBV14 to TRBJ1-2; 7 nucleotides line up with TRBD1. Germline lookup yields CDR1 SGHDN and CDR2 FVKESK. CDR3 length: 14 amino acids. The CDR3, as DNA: TGTGCTACCGAGACAGGGACCATCGACTATGGCTACACCTTC. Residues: CATETGTIDYGYTF.

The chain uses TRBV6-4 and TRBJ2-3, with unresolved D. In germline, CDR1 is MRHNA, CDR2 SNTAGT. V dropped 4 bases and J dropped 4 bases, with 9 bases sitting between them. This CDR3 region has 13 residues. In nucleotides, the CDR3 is TGTGCCAGCAGTGCCGGCTGGGCAGATACGCAGTATTTT. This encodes CASSAGWADTQYF.

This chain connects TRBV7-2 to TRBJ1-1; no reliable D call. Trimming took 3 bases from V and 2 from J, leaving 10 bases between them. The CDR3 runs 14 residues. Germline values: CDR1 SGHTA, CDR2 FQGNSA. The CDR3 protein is CASSFGQSNTEAFF. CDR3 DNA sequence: TGTGCCAGCAGCTTTGGGCAGAGTAACACTGAAGCTTTCTTT.

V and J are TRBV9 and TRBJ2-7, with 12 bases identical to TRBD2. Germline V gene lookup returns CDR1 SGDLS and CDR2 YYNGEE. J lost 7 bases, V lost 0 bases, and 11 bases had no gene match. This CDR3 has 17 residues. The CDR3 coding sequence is TGTGCCAGCAGCGTAGACGGGCGACTAGCGGGAGTCGAAGAGCAGTACTTC. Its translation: CASSVDGRLAGVEEQYF.

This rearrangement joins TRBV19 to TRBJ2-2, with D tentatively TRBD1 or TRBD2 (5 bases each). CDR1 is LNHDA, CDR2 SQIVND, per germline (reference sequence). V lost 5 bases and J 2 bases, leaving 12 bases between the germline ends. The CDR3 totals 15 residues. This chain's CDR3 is CASSSGAGNTGELFF. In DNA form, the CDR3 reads TGTGCCAGTAGTTCCGGGGCGGGCAACACCGGGGAGCTGTTTTTT.

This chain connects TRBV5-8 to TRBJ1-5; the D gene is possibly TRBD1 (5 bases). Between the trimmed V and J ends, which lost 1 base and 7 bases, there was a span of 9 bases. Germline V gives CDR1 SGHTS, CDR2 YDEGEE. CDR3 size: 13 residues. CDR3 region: CASSLQGLQPQHF. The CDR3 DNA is TGTGCCAGCAGCTTGCAGGGATTACAGCCCCAGCATTTT.

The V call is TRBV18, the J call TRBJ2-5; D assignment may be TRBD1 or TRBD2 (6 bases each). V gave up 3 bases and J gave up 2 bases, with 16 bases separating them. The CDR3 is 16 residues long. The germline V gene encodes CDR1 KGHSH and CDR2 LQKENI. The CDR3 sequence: CASSPLQGRGQETQYF. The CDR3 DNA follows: TGTGCCAGCTCACCGTTGCAGGGGCGGGGTCAAGAGACCCAGTACTTC.

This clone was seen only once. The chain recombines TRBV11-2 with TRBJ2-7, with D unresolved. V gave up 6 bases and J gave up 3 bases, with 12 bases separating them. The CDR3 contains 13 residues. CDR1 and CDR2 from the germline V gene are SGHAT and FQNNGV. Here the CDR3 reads CASRKSTYYEQYF. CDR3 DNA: TGTGCCAGCAGAAAAAGCACTTACTACGAGCAGTACTTC. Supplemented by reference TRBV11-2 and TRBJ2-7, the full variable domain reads EAGVAQSPRYKIIEKRQSVAFWCNPISGHATLYWYQQILGQGPKLLIQFQNNGVVDDSQLPKDRFSAERLKGVDSTLKIQPAKLEDSAVYLCASRKSTYYEQYFGPGTRLTVT.

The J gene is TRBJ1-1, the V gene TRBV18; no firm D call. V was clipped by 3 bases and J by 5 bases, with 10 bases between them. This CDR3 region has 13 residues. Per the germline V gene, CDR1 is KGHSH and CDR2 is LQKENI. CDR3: CASSPAGGTEAFF. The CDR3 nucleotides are TGTGCCAGCTCACCCGCCGGAGGAACTGAAGCTTTCTTT.